This T cell receptor (beta chain) was recovered during a study of T cells after somatic rescue of genetic block. TCRdb keeps only in-frame clones here, not all; method: immunoSEQ multiplex PCR. The table has about 70,000 clones, 90% to 95% seen once. The receptor was derived from a man aged 35 to 55. The source material was peripheral blood mononuclear cells (PBMCs).

CDR3 in DNA: TGTGCCAGCAGCCTCGGGGGGGAAGAGACCCAGTACTTC. Encoded protein: CASSLGGEETQYF. V usage is TRBV27 and J usage is TRBJ2-5, with 8 nucleotides matching TRBD2. Germline loops: CDR1 MNHEY, CDR2 SMNVEV (reference sequence). CDR3 length: 13 amino acids. After removal of 6 bases from V and 3 bases from J, the junction contained 3 bases not matched to a gene.